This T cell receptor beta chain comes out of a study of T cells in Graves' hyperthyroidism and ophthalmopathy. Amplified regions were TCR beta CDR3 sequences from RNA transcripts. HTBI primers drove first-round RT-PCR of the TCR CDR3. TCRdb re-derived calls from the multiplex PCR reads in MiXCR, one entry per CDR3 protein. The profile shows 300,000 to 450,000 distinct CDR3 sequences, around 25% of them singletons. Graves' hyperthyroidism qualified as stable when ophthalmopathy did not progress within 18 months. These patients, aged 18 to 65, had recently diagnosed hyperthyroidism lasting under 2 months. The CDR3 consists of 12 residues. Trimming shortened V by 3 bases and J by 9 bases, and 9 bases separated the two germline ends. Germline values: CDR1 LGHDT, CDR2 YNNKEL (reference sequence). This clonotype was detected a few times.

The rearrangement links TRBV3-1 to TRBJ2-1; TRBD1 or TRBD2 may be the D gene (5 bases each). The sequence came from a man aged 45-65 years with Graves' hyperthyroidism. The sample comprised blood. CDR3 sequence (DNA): TGTGCCAGCAGCCAGGACGGGACTGAGCAGTTCTTC. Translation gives CASSQDGTEQFF.